These T cell receptor beta chains were read from a single sample in a study of shared clonotypes between healthy human individuals. Method: immunoSEQ multiplex PCR; TCRdb's copy keeps in-frame clones and lacks some. The sample has 1.5 million to 2.5 million clones; around 96% are singletons. The sequenced sample consisted of naive CD8+ T cells sorted from blood. The receptors were gathered from a man aged 18 to 35 in good health. CDR3s include the opening cysteine and the closing phenylalanine or tryptophan. Fields, in order: J gene, V gene, D gene, CDR3 protein. A D gene is named only where the DNA matches it firmly.

TRBJ2-5 TRBV7-9 . CASSSDGRETQYF
TRBJ2-7 TRBV2 . CASSESGSYEQYF
TRBJ1-5 TRBV6-1 . CASSDGRISNQPQHF
TRBJ2-2 TRBV6-5 . CASSPELSGGELFF
TRBJ2-3 TRBV7-9 . CASSTVEGSVTDTQYF
TRBJ2-2 TRBV6-1 TRBD1 CASSELRQGKGELFF
TRBJ1-6 TRBV7-9 TRBD1 CASSAQGANSPLHF
TRBJ2-5 TRBV6-5 . CASSYSPSGDQETQYF
TRBJ2-1 TRBV4-3 TRBD1 CASSQAGGVPSYNEQFF
TRBJ2-7 TRBV4-1 TRBD2 CASSALAGGTYEQYF
TRBJ1-1 TRBV11-2 TRBD1 CASSLVGTGVPEAFF
TRBJ2-1 TRBV11-2 TRBD1 CASSWDSSTYNEQFF
TRBJ1-2 TRBV4-1 TRBD1 CASSHNTGTDAFYGYTF
TRBJ1-1 TRBV28 . CASSIYGNRLTKEAFTEAFF
TRBJ2-5 TRBV9 . CASSVGWEAETQYF
TRBJ2-3 TRBV18 . CASSLGSSPPQDTQYF
TRBJ2-7 TRBV6-5 TRBD2 CASRPRLAGSYEQYF
TRBJ2-7 TRBV5-3 TRBD2 CARSLGLAAYRLDEQYF
TRBJ1-2 TRBV5-1 . CASSLVQGTVYGYTF
TRBJ2-7 TRBV5-1 TRBD2 CASSTSGSYEQYF
TRBJ2-6 TRBV7-9 . CASGEREAARSGANVLTF
TRBJ2-7 TRBV4-1 . CASSNLISGVRSYEQYF
TRBJ2-5 TRBV9 . CASSYGRSETQYF
TRBJ1-1 TRBV5-5 . CASSWAREVSTEAFF
TRBJ2-3 TRBV11-3 . CASSSSSDTQYF
TRBJ2-6 TRBV25-1 . CASSEPGRTSGANVLTF
TRBJ2-7 TRBV6-9 . CASSYHEQYF
TRBJ2-7 TRBV16 . CASSQSGSYEQYF
TRBJ2-1 TRBV4-3 . CASSQDWGVSYNEQFF
TRBJ1-1 TRBV29-1 TRBD1 CSVEGIDRAGAFF
TRBJ2-7 TRBV5-6 TRBD1 CASSSDRAYEQYF
TRBJ2-5 TRBV9 . CASSVDASASLDPGDAETQYF
TRBJ2-2 TRBV9 . CASGGETSGGELFF
TRBJ2-7 TRBV27 TRBD2 CASSLGASGTYEQYF
TRBJ1-3 TRBV7-9 . CASTPPYRDLDGNTIYF
TRBJ1-5 TRBV27 TRBD1 CASSLMGQGNQPQHF
TRBJ2-3 TRBV11-2 TRBD2 CASSSQRGATDTQYF
TRBJ2-7 TRBV19 . CASSIVVGDEQYF
TRBJ1-5 TRBV30 TRBD1 CAWDRDNQPQHF
TRBJ1-1 TRBV4-1 . CASRPIRDNAKGVNTEAFF
TRBJ1-2 TRBV6-1 TRBD1 CASSESAGQGTWGYTF
TRBJ1-1 TRBV7-9 . CASSLATVMNTEAFF
TRBJ1-6 TRBV4-1 . CASSQGGNSPLHF
TRBJ1-5 TRBV7-8 . CASSLLGADINQPQHF
TRBJ1-5 TRBV19 TRBD1 CASSMDREGNQPQHF
TRBJ2-2 TRBV27 TRBD2 CASLSGRAAGELFF
TRBJ2-7 TRBV28 TRBD2 CASSLRRLAGAYEQYF
TRBJ2-7 TRBV7-6 . CASSSTEGYEQYF
TRBJ1-3 TRBV18 . CASSPSNQGNTIYF
TRBJ2-1 TRBV15 . CATSPKSSYNEQFF
TRBJ2-4 TRBV18 . CASSPGSERLAKNIQYF